What follows is one T cell receptor beta chain and its context. Its specific antigen is unknown. Base qualities are not at hand, and no much larger clone is one base apart. This record belongs to a study of cytomegalovirus exposure and HLA in healthy donors (dated by TCRdb to 2016 to 2017). About the full investigation: An earlier analysis of about 530 of the donors reported roughly 300 Gb of sequence data and 117 million unique TCR beta sequences obtained from some 200 million T cells. Roughly 300 gigabases of sequencing data and around 90 million unique TCR sequences made up an early release that covered over 550 HLA-typed donors. Among the roughly 400 genotyped donors, approximately 76% belonged to the genetic ancestry cluster associated with self-reported Caucasian donors. The aim of the study was to test whether cataloging public T cell receptors could identify signatures of past pathogen exposure. The T cell repertoires of some 670 subjects were profiled by immunosequencing and related to cytomegalovirus serostatus. Besides the first cohort of about 730 subjects, a separate validation cohort made up of about 120 different subjects was used. High-throughput TCR immunosequencing, statistical association of individual TCRs with disease status, and machine learning were combined to predict cytomegalovirus infection status. In a later analysis, previously published TCR beta repertoires from 600 to 850 donors were re-analyzed and high-resolution HLA genotyping was added so that TCR occurrence patterns could be studied. In the later analysis, no new phenotypic data were used to find candidate immune exposures; instead, reliance was placed on TCR beta sequences and their occurrence across donors. An earlier analysis of 450 to 750 of the donors used high-throughput TCR beta sequencing to judge whether each TCR beta V gene segment behaved as functional or pseudogenic. Donor age, sex, ethnicity and CMV serostatus were compiled together with the repertoire data. A later genetic analysis took genome-wide SNP genotypes for 398 of the 666 donors and used that subset as a discovery cohort. All discovery cohort repertoires had been generated using a single sequencing platform. Class I and class II HLA loci were covered by the typing at four-digit resolution. The number of donors typed differed by locus, with about 629-640 for A, B, C, DRB1 and DQB1, around 560 for DQA1, approximately 570 for DPA1, and 450 to 480 for DPB1. Five DR-DQ haplotypes were treated as single units for association and clustering because of strong linkage in the cohort. Across 398 genotyped donors of the cohort, an average of approximately 220,000 unique TCR beta nucleotide sequences per donor were sequenced, and 15% to 20% of those sequences were non-productive. Overall results and qualifications from the work: Most TCR sequences were observed very rarely across donors, whereas some public TCRs were present in many individuals. Some IMGT-functional V segments, including TRBV6-2 and TRBV6-3, could not be distinguished by the 87-base-pair reads and were therefore excluded. A later analysis reported that several top co-occurrence clusters appeared linked to parvovirus B19, influenza, CMV and Epstein-Barr virus. Roughly uniform sequencing depth across donors was assumed in presence/absence analyses, although this assumption may not hold. In vitro tests confirmed that a few of the cytomegalovirus-associated TCR beta chains recognize cytomegalovirus antigens. Immune exposure information for the cohort was limited to CMV serostatus. In a later analysis, TCR association rates were found to vary across HLA loci, with the most associated TCRs seen for DRB1 alleles and the fewest for HLA-C alleles. When HLA alleles, especially DR and DQ, strongly co-occurred, TCR associations were difficult to assign to individual alleles. In both the original and validation cohorts, the classifier was reported to diagnose cytomegalovirus status with high specificity and sensitivity. Because HLA typing was unavailable for some donors at each locus, only the typed subset was used in association tests. The study listed 170 or so TCR beta chains as associated with cytomegalovirus. An association between a missense DCLRE1C variant and V-gene and J-gene trimming of TCR beta chains was found in a later genetic analysis and replicated in an independent cohort. It was suggested by the authors that the approach could potentially be generalized to other disease states and immunological phenotypes. A cluster of highly shared sequence variants was judged likely to be a technical artifact of the sequencing pipeline. This cohort had only TCR beta chains sequenced, and the lack of alpha or paired-chain data limited which features could be detected. A later genetic analysis reported fewer N-insertions in productive TCRs among donors in an Asian-associated ancestry cluster than the roughly 700-donor mean. A further reported finding was that TCR beta sequences accurately predicted the HLA-A and HLA-B alleles for most subjects in the first cohort. In an earlier analysis of about 600 of the donors, most TCR beta V segments appeared in productive rearrangements about 90% or about 30% of the time, broadly matching IMGT annotations. Compared with equally common non-associated chains, HLA-associated TCR beta chains in a later analysis were more clonally expanded and had lower generation probabilities. Specific HLA alleles were associated with roughly 16,000 TCR beta sequences at a false discovery rate of 0.05 in a later analysis. Linkage disequilibrium might explain the correlated functional status among segregating V segments, but an unknown experimental factor could not be ruled out. Fewer than 20 rarely observed V segments, including chromosome 9 orphons, were excluded from the earlier analysis of several hundred of the donors because counts were too low. According to a later analysis, most CMV-associated TCR beta chains appeared to be HLA-restricted, and the HLA associations seemed to be driven largely by CMV exposure.

The cohort was made up of 666 healthy bone marrow donors. Cohort members were all nominally healthy when sampled, although unrecorded immune exposures were likely present. Of the 690 or so cohort members, around 310 had a positive CMV serostatus and 350 to 450 had a negative one, while no CMV serostatus was recorded for the donor. A peripheral blood sample was provided by each donor, and peripheral blood mononuclear cells were used for TCR beta sequencing. Genomic DNA was extracted from the blood cell samples with the Qiagen DNeasy Blood Extraction Kit. The protocol used for the library was the immunoSEQ multiplex PCR assay. The multiplex PCR relied on a mix of 60 forward primers for TCR Vbeta segments and 13 reverse primers for TCR Jbeta segments. Amplification of the CDR3 region of rearranged TCR beta genes was performed with a multiplex PCR assay on genomic DNA. The amplified TCR beta libraries were sequenced on the Illumina HiSeq System as 87-base-pair reads. As for the authors' bioinformatics: A later analysis tallied 80 million to 95 million unique TCR beta chains across the 666 repertoires, and about 12 million of those chains were shared by two or more donors. Raw reads were error-corrected and collapsed into unique sequences by a nearest-neighbor algorithm in which closely related sequences were merged to remove PCR and sequencing errors. Alignment of CDR3 sequences to IMGT reference sequences was used to assign V, D and J gene segments. For a sequence to be retained, a match of at least six nucleotides was required to both a V gene segment and a J gene segment. Rearrangements were called productive when the CDR3 lacked stop codons and stayed in frame with V and J; all others were non-productive. Following IMGT convention, CDR3 was defined as the stretch from the second conserved V-encoded cysteine to the conserved J-encoded phenylalanine. Sequences without an unambiguous match to a single V gene segment were excluded from the earlier analysis of several hundred of the donors. In an earlier analysis of 587 of the donors, a V segment was called functional when productive rearrangements were above 56.7%, and segregating when the standard deviation between donors exceeded 5%. A statistical classification framework was developed to diagnose cytomegalovirus status using the catalog of TCR beta chain sequences. V and J gene assignment, in a later analysis, came from comparing TCR nucleotide sequences with IMGT/GENE-DB human TR gene sequences. A later analysis assigned CDR3 sequences and most-parsimonious VDJ recombination scenarios with the TCRdist pipeline. In a later analysis, each TCR beta chain was defined by its CDR3 amino acid sequence together with its V-gene family, and reads without a unique V-gene family were excluded. To address suspected cross-contamination and a sequencing artifact, a later analysis removed a few hundred highly shared, low-generation-probability nucleotide sequences. In a later analysis, a clonal expansion index was calculated for each public chain from normalized within-repertoire ranks of inferred template counts. In a later analysis, generation probabilities were computed using a VDJ recombination model fitted to out-of-frame rearrangements, and the results were checked against IGoR. Hypergeometric tests were used in a later analysis to score TCR-TCR, TCR-HLA and TCR-CMV co-occurrence, with a repertoire-size bias correction applied to the TCR pairs. In a later analysis, false discovery rates were estimated by permuting HLA or CMV assignments 20 times. In a later analysis, co-occurring TCRs were grouped using DBSCAN, and TCRdist sequence similarity was added for clustering within HLA-allele-positive subsets. For co-occurrence clustering, repertoires with fewer than 30,000 or more than 120,000 public chains were excluded, along with 5 or 6 repertoires with anomalous nucleotide sharing. This is the immuneACCESS table as TCRdb keeps it, with only in-frame sequences that have V and J called. A part of the clones is gone; compared with another copy, unresolved V genes explain less than half, and the rest is unexplained. The V and J calls and clone size were taken over from that table, and D and trimming were inferred from the DNA. The sample yields some 140,000 clones; about four fifths were counted once. Approximately 4.8% of the sample belongs to the ten largest clones.

CDR1 MGHRA and CDR2 YSYEKL were looked up in the germline V gene. Including cysteine and phenylalanine, the CDR3 has 16 amino acids. Only the CDR3 region is kept as DNA, spanning 48 bases read in frame from base 1. The V end loses 2 bases and the J end loses 5 bases, and a stretch of 18 bases separates them. The TCR sequence derives from a man between 25 and 39 years old in good health. The sample consisted of PBMCs. The chain couples TRBV4-1 to TRBJ2-5, with TRBD1 as a weak D call on 6 bases. Here is the DNA: TGCGCCAGCAGCCAACCCCTTAGGGGGATTTGGGAGACCCAGTACTTC. This gives the protein CASSQPLRGIWETQYF.